Following are 31 T cell receptor beta chains from one sample sequenced in a study of OX40 agonist ivuxolimab in advanced cancers. Library generation was performed with the immunoSEQ multiplex PCR assay. In its TCRdb copy, this immuneACCESS table keeps in-frame sequences only and misses some clones. Where compared with another copy, unresolved V genes explain less than half of these, and the others have no known cause. A total of tens of thousands of clones appear in this sample, about 86% of them only once. 1.3% to 1.5% of the sample is held by the ten biggest clonotypes. Here the sequenced sample was CD4+ or CD8+ T cells sorted from blood, taken in a trial of the OX40 agonist ivuxolimab. These receptors were taken from an adult with an advanced solid tumor such as melanoma, head and neck, liver or kidney cancer.

The V call is TRBV7-9, the J call TRBJ1-2; D is perhaps TRBD1 (6 bases). This CDR3 has 15 residues. Germline V CDR1 and CDR2: SEHNR, FQNEAQ (reference sequence). The V end lost 1 base, the J end lost 3 bases, and 12 bases lay between the germline ends. The CDR3 nucleotides are TGTGCCAGCAGCTTAGGGCCACAGGGAGACTATGGCTACACCTTC. It translates to CASSLGPQGDYGYTF.

The chain couples TRBV2 to TRBJ2-3; 9 nucleotides match TRBD1. This CDR3 is 17 amino acids long. In germline, CDR1 is SNHLY, CDR2 FYNNEI. V was clipped by 4 bases and J by 5 bases; unmatched bases: 13. The CDR3 here is CASSGPAGQGFLDTQYF. The CDR3 DNA follows: TGTGCCAGCAGTGGACCCGCGGGACAGGGCTTTCTAGATACGCAGTATTTT.

Of note for this clone: The same CDR3 can be traced to other DNA sequences in this sample. This chain connects TRBV14 to TRBJ2-3; 14 positions agree with TRBD2. CDR3 length: 15 residues. The ends lost 4 bases at V and 4 bases at J; junction bases unmatched: 1. Germline V gene sequence: CDR1 SGHDN, CDR2 FVKESK. In DNA form, the CDR3 reads TGTGCCAGCAGCCCGGGACTAGCGGGAGCAGATACGCAGTATTTT. It encodes CASSPGLAGADTQYF.

The sample holds a few counts of this clone. The V call is TRBV9, the J call TRBJ2-3, with 12 bases lining up with TRBD1. This CDR3 region has 16 residues. V lost 4 bases to trimming and J lost 3 bases; unmatched junction nucleotides: 6. CDR1 is SGDLS, CDR2 YYNGEE, per germline. DNA of the CDR3: TGTGCCAGCAGCCCCCCGGGACAGGGGGCGACAGATACGCAGTATTTT. This translates into CASSPPGQGATDTQYF.

This chain connects TRBV11-3 to TRBJ2-1; TRBD2 matches 9 bases. After removal of 1 base from V and 5 bases from J, the junction contained 3 bases not matched to a gene. The CDR3 is 15 residues long. Germline CDR1 SGHNT, CDR2 YENEEA. CDR3: CASSLGTSVDNEQFF. The DNA for the CDR3 is TGTGCCAGCAGCTTAGGGACTAGCGTAGACAATGAGCAGTTCTTC.

The chain employs TRBV15 and TRBJ1-5; D unclear. This CDR3 spans 14 amino acids. Trimming removed 1 base at V and 8 bases at J, with 12 bases between. CDR1 and CDR2 from the germline V gene are LNHNV and YYDKDF (reference sequence). CDR3 in amino acids: CATSRGQPLEPQHF. In DNA form, the CDR3 reads TGTGCCACCAGCAGAGGGCAGCCCTTGGAGCCCCAGCATTTT.

The chain has TRBV7-2 and TRBJ2-7; TRBD1 or TRBD2 may be the D gene (5 bases each). The CDR3 sequence is 15 residues long. CDR1 SGHTA and CDR2 FQGNSA come from the germline V gene. The germline V and J ends were trimmed by 1 base and 0 bases, with 10 bases remaining between them. CDR3 DNA sequence: TGTGCCAGCAGCTTAGTGGGGGACGCCTCCTACGAGCAGTACTTC. Translated, it gives CASSLVGDASYEQYF. Looking up the rest from reference TRBV7-2 and TRBJ2-7 gives the full variable domain: GAGVSQSPSNKVTEKGKDVELRCDPISGHTALYWYRQSLGQGLEFLIYFQGNSAPDKSGLPSDRFSAERTGGSVSTLTIQRTQQEDSAVYLCASSLVGDASYEQYFGPGTRLTVT.

This chain links TRBV2 with TRBJ2-3; D is undetermined. Between the trimmed V and J ends, which lost 7 bases and 4 bases, there was a span of 9 bases. The germline CDR1 and CDR2 sequences are SNHLY and FYNNEI. The CDR3 is 12 residues long. CDR3 sequence reads: CASNGLADTQYF. CDR3 nucleotides: TGTGCCAGCAACGGTCTAGCAGATACGCAGTATTTT.

The J gene is TRBJ2-5, the V gene TRBV11-3; D possibly corresponds to TRBD1 (6 bases). Per the germline V gene, CDR1 is SGHNT and CDR2 is YENEEA. V was shortened by 5 bases and J by 1 base, with 14 bases between the two germline ends. The CDR3 loop spans 15 amino acids. This CDR3 is CASSLGNRVQETQYF. For the CDR3, the DNA is TGTGCCAGCAGCCTTGGCAACAGGGTCCAAGAGACCCAGTACTTC.

The rearrangement joins TRBV15 to TRBJ2-4, with TRBD2 matching over 7 bases. Germline V gene data show CDR1 as LNHNV and CDR2 as YYDKDF (reference sequence). With 0 bases clipped from V and 2 bases from J, the junction kept 10 bases outside the gene matches. This CDR3 is built from 18 residues. The CDR3 protein is CATSRDLRTSGTKNIQYF. In nucleotides, the CDR3 is TGTGCCACCAGCAGAGATCTGAGGACTAGTGGGACCAAAAACATTCAGTACTTC. Full variable domain (outside the CDR3, taken from reference TRBV15 and TRBJ2-4): DAMVIQNPRYQVTQFGKPVTLSCSQTLNHNVMYWYQQKSSQAPKLLFHYYDKDFNNEADTPDNFQSRRPNTSFCFLDIRSPGLGDTAMYLCATSRDLRTSGTKNIQYFGAGTRLSVL.

The chain carries TRBV6-5 and TRBJ2-5; D uncertain. V lost 0 bases to trimming and J lost 4 bases, with 6 bases between them. Germline CDR1 is MNHEY and CDR2 is SVGAGI. This CDR3 comprises 13 residues. CDR3 residues: CASSYSGPETQYF. The CDR3 DNA follows: TGTGCCAGCAGTTACTCAGGTCCAGAGACCCAGTACTTC.

The CDR3: CASSVAPTGWTEAFF. The CDR3 DNA reads as TGTGCCAGCAGCGTAGCCCCGACAGGGTGGACTGAAGCTTTCTTT. This chain connects TRBV9 to TRBJ1-1, with 7 bases aligning to TRBD1. The CDR3 covers 15 residues. Per the germline V gene, CDR1 is SGDLS and CDR2 is YYNGEE. V shed 0 bases and J 5 bases; nucleotides not matched to a gene: 7.

The chain is built from TRBV2 and TRBJ1-1, with a weak D call TRBD1 (5 bases). Trimming took off 3 bases at V and 3 bases at J, with 11 bases between the two ends. The CDR3 runs to 14 residues. Germline loops: CDR1 SNHLY, CDR2 FYNNEI. The DNA for the CDR3 is TGTGCCAGCAGTGAGATCAGGGAAGACACTGAAGCTTTCTTT. Translated, it gives CASSEIREDTEAFF.

J is TRBJ2-3 and V is TRBV14; D gene uncertain. Per germline, CDR1 SGHDN and CDR2 FVKESK. This CDR3 contains 11 residues. V was trimmed by 6 bases and J by 6 bases, leaving 7 bases between them. The CDR3 DNA reads as TGTGCCAGCAGTATATGGGATACGCAGTATTTT. It codes for CASSIWDTQYF. The full variable domain, completed using reference TRBV14 and TRBJ2-3, is EAGVTQFPSHSVIEKGQTVTLRCDPISGHDNLYWYRRVMGKEIKFLLHFVKESKQDESGMPNNRFLAERTGGTYSTLKVQPAELEDSGVYFCASSIWDTQYFGPGTRLTVL.

The CDR3 loop reads CASSLEAGAGELFF. In DNA form, the CDR3 reads TGTGCCAGCAGCTTAGAAGCTGGAGCCGGGGAGCTGTTTTTT. The V gene is TRBV11-3, the J gene TRBJ2-2; D is uncertain. The CDR3 extends over 14 amino acids. V lost 0 bases and J 6 bases, leaving 8 bases between the germline ends. From germline, CDR1 is SGHNT and CDR2 YENEEA.

The chain is built from TRBV18 and TRBJ2-4; the D gene could be TRBD1 or TRBD2 (5 bases each). In germline, CDR1 is KGHSH, CDR2 LQKENI. CDR3 length: 14 amino acids. Between the trimmed V and J ends, which lost 4 bases and 8 bases, there was a span of 15 bases. CDR3 residues: CASSLPRDGDIQYF. The CDR3 DNA reads TGTGCCAGCTCACTGCCCCGGGACGGAGACATTCAGTACTTC.

This clone showed up just a few times. The chain links TRBV7-2 to TRBJ2-7; 13 bases map to TRBD2. V was pared by 1 base and J by 0 bases, with 6 bases of the junction left unmatched. The CDR3 is 18 residues long. CDR1 and CDR2 (germline): SGHTA, FQGNSA. In nucleotides, the CDR3 is TGTGCCAGCAGCTTAGTTGGGACTAGCGGGACAAGCTCCTACGAGCAGTACTTC. It encodes CASSLVGTSGTSSYEQYF.

There are a few counts of this clone. This sequence joins TRBV9 and TRBJ1-1; no firm D call. The V end lost 4 bases, the J end lost 6 bases, and 22 bases lay between the germline ends. Germline loops: CDR1 SGDLS, CDR2 YYNGEE. The CDR3 is made up of 16 amino acids. The CDR3 DNA is TGTGCCAGCAGCTCCCGTCGGCAGTGGTCGGTCTCTGAAGCTTTCTTT. As protein: CASSSRRQWSVSEAFF.

This chain joins TRBV11-2 and TRBJ2-7, with D maybe TRBD2 (5 bases). From germline, CDR1 is SGHAT and CDR2 FQNNGV. Between the trimmed V and J ends, which lost 3 bases and 2 bases, there was a span of 14 bases. CDR3 length equals 15 residues. The CDR3 region has the DNA TGTGCCAGCAGCTTGGCCATAGGGAGTCCCTACGAGCAGTACTTC. Translating gives CASSLAIGSPYEQYF. The complete variable domain, with remaining parts taken from reference TRBV11-2 and TRBJ2-7, reads EAGVAQSPRYKIIEKRQSVAFWCNPISGHATLYWYQQILGQGPKLLIQFQNNGVVDDSQLPKDRFSAERLKGVDSTLKIQPAKLEDSAVYLCASSLAIGSPYEQYFGPGTRLTVT.

This clone occurred a few times. The V gene is TRBV19, the J gene TRBJ2-2; tentative D call: TRBD1 (5 bases). The CDR3 contains 15 residues. CDR1 and CDR2 from the germline V gene are LNHDA and SQIVND (reference sequence). V lost 2 bases to trimming and J lost 3 bases, with 10 bases between them. The CDR3 here is CASSIPRVDTGELFF. CDR3 DNA: TGTGCCAGTAGTATACCCAGGGTGGACACCGGGGAGCTGTTTTTT. Using reference TRBV19 and TRBJ2-2 for the parts outside the CDR3, the full variable domain is DGGITQSPKYLFRKEGQNVTLSCEQNLNHDAMYWYRQDPGQGLRLIYYSQIVNDFQKGDIAEGYSVSREKKESFPLTVTSAQKNPTAFYLCASSIPRVDTGELFFGEGSRLTVL.

The rearrangement uses TRBV12-5 and TRBJ2-5, with D possibly being TRBD1 or TRBD2 (5 bases each). The V gene's germline CDR1 is LGHNT and CDR2 FRNRAP. The CDR3 is 13 amino acids. The V end was cut by 6 bases, the J end by 5 bases, with 13 bases between. The CDR3, as DNA: TGTGCTAGTGGCTCCCCTGAGGGGGAGACCCAGTACTTC. It encodes CASGSPEGETQYF.

This rearrangement joins TRBV7-2 to TRBJ2-5, with TRBD1 identical over 7 bases. The trim removed 0 bases at V and 2 bases at J, leaving 3 bases unmatched. Per germline, CDR1 SGHTA and CDR2 FQGNSA. The CDR3 is made up of 15 amino acids. CDR3: CASSLAGQLQETQYF. CDR3 in DNA: TGTGCCAGCAGCTTAGCGGGACAGTTACAAGAGACCCAGTACTTC.

This chain uses TRBV7-9 with TRBJ2-5; D call uncertain. CDR1 and CDR2 (germline): SEHNR, FQNEAQ (reference sequence). Between the trimmed V and J ends, which lost 3 bases and 5 bases, there was a span of 13 bases. The CDR3 extends over 14 amino acids. The CDR3 bases are TGTGCCAGCAGCTTCCCCTATGGGGTGGAGACCCAGTACTTC. It encodes CASSFPYGVETQYF.

The chain has TRBV27 and TRBJ1-2; a possible D gene is TRBD1 (5 bases). Germline V CDR1 and CDR2: MNHEY, SMNVEV (reference sequence). The CDR3 has 14 amino acids. V was cut by 8 bases and J by 0 bases, with 13 bases left in between. CDR3 sequence: CASGRVGTNYGYTF. The CDR3 coding sequence is TGTGCCAGCGGCAGGGTCGGAACTAACTATGGCTACACCTTC.

The chain joins TRBV11-3 to TRBJ1-1; TRBD1 might be the D (5 bases). Trimming removed 2 bases at V and 3 bases at J, with 10 bases between. Germline CDR1 and CDR2: SGHNT and YENEEA. The CDR3 runs 14 residues. The CDR3 is CASSLTGRDTEAFF. Here the CDR3 DNA reads TGTGCCAGCAGCTTAACGGGACGGGACACTGAAGCTTTCTTT.

This clone came up once. This chain joins TRBV7-2 and TRBJ2-2, with TRBD1 matching 7 bases. Germline V gives CDR1 SGHTA, CDR2 FQGNSA. The CDR3 consists of 17 residues. J was trimmed by 5 bases and V by 3 bases; bases with no gene match: 12. CDR3 in DNA: TGTGCCAGCAGCTTTCCGACAGGGCCCAGGGGGACCGGGGAGCTGTTTTTT. Amino acid sequence: CASSFPTGPRGTGELFF.

This chain connects TRBV7-2 to TRBJ1-1; D is ambiguous. CDR3 size: 14 residues. V shed 3 bases and J shed 5 bases, with 13 bases lying between them. CDR1 is SGHTA, CDR2 FQGNSA, per germline. Here the CDR3 reads CASSFNKAVTEAFF. The CDR3 bases are TGTGCCAGCAGCTTTAACAAGGCTGTTACTGAAGCTTTCTTT.

The chain employs TRBV6-5 and TRBJ2-7; maybe TRBD1 (5 bases). V lost 5 bases, J lost 8 bases, and 10 bases lay in between. From germline, CDR1 is MNHEY and CDR2 SVGAGI. The CDR3 loop spans 11 amino acids. CDR3 in DNA: TGTGCCAGCAGTGAAGCAGGGCAGCAGTACTTC. It is translated as CASSEAGQQYF.

CDR3 bases: TGTGCCAGTAGTATGGGACAGCCAGGTGCAGCTTTCTTT. This encodes CASSMGQPGAAFF. This chain joins TRBV19 and TRBJ1-1; 7 bases map to TRBD1. The V gene's germline CDR1 is LNHDA and CDR2 SQIVND (reference sequence). The CDR3 sequence is 13 residues long. Germline trimming cut 3 bases from V and 10 bases from J; bases unmatched to any gene: 8.

The chain couples TRBV25-1 to TRBJ1-1; D possibly corresponds to TRBD1 (5 bases). Germline CDR1 is MGHDK and CDR2 is SYGVNS. This CDR3 region has 13 residues. The germline V and J ends were trimmed by 4 bases and 4 bases, with 10 bases remaining between them. In DNA form, the CDR3 reads TGTGCCAGCAGTGCCCAGGGTTCCACTGAAGCTTTCTTT. Translating gives CASSAQGSTEAFF.

Regarding this clone: One end of the junction fails to match germline, which may point to a read error. The chain links TRBV6-6 to TRBJ2-7; D might be TRBD2 (6 bases). The length of the CDR3 is 14 residues. The germline gives CDR1 MNHNY, CDR2 SVGAGI (reference sequence). The CDR3 protein is CASSYSGTLNWPHF. As DNA, the CDR3 is TGTGCCAGCAGTTACTCCGGGACTCTAAACTGGCCGCACTTC.